Described below is a single T cell receptor beta chain sequence and its context. Germline CDR1 and CDR2: SGDLS and YYNGEE. V was shortened by 4 bases and J by 8 bases, with 15 bases between the two germline ends. The CDR3 is 13 amino acids. The sample is drawn from a study of blood T cell repertoires in COVID-19. As for the study in general: Acute and convalescent COVID-19 samples came from the United States, Italy and Spain. Sample material is recorded as cDNA or gDNA derived from T cells, B-cell-depleted T cells, or PBMCs.

Repertoires were generated with immunoSEQ multiplex PCR, while TCRdb's copy carries only in-frame clones and drops some. The repertoire holds fewer than 200,000 clones, with over 70% as singletons. The rearrangement uses TRBV9 and TRBJ1-2; tentative D call: TRBD1 (6 bases). This clonotype originated in a man between 65 and 85 years old with acute or convalescent COVID-19. The source material was peripheral blood. The CDR3 bases are TGTGCCAGCAGCTCCGGGGGGGCAGGGGGCTACACCTTC. This sequence encodes CASSSGGAGGYTF.